This T cell receptor (beta chain) was profiled in a study of tumor-infiltrating lymphocytes in localized non-small cell lung cancer. Study summary: Tumor tissue and non-adjacent uninvolved lung came from each patient. Findings of the study overall: TCRbeta sequencing showed higher T cell infiltration in tumors than uninvolved lung. Immunotypes IM1 and IM2 had similar TCR-derived T-cell fractions.

Only in-frame clones appear in the TCRdb table, and some are missing; sequencing was by immunoSEQ multiplex PCR. The sample yields about 16,000 clones, 55% to 70% seen once. Between the trimmed V and J ends, which lost 3 bases and 0 bases, there was a span of 8 bases. The CDR3 has 14 amino acids. The germline gives CDR1 LNHDA, CDR2 SQIVND (reference sequence). Of note for this clone: Its antigen is unknown.

The rearrangement joins TRBV19 to TRBJ1-1; D is unresolved. The source material was lung tumor tissue. The receptor was derived from a human donor with non-small cell lung cancer. CDR3 bases: TGTGCCAGTAGTATGCGGACCGTGAACACTGAAGCTTTCTTT. Its protein product is CASSMRTVNTEAFF.